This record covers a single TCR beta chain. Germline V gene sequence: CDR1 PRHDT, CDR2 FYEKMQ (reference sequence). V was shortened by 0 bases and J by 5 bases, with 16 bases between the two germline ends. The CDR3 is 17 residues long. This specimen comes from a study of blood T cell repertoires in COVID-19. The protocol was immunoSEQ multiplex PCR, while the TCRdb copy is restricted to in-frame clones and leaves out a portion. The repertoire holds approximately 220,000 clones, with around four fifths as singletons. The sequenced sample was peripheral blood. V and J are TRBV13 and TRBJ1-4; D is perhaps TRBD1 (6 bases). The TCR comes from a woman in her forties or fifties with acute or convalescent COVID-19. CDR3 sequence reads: CASSLGSTGLVNEKLFF. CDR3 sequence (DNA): TGTGCCAGCAGCTTAGGCTCCACAGGGCTCGTAAATGAAAAACTGTTTTTT. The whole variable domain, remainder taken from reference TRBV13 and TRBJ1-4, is AAGVIQSPRHLIKEKRETATLKCYPIPRHDTVYWYQQGPGQDPQFLISFYEKMQSDKGSIPDRFSAQQFSDYHSELNMSSLELGDSALYFCASSLGSTGLVNEKLFFGSGTQLSVL.